The rows below give T cell receptor beta chains drawn from one sample of a study of blood T cell repertoires in COVID-19. Generated by immunoSEQ multiplex PCR, the TCRdb table keeps only in-frame clones and is missing some. Of approximately 57,000 clones listed, more than 75% are singletons. Sequencing was done on a sample of peripheral blood. These receptors all stem from a woman at least 80 years old with acute or convalescent COVID-19. CDR3s include the opening cysteine and the closing phenylalanine or tryptophan. Fields, in order: J gene, D gene, V gene, CDR3 DNA, CDR3 protein. A D gene is named only where the DNA matches it firmly.

>TRBJ1-6|NA|TRBV11-2
TGTGCCAGCAGCTTAGTTTCGGCGGGGGCCGGGATACCCCTCCACTTT
CASSLVSAGAGIPLHF
>TRBJ2-7|NA|TRBV6-1
TGTGCCAGCAGTGAACGGTGGGAGATCTCCTACGAGCAGTACTTC
CASSERWEISYEQYF
>TRBJ2-5|TRBD1|TRBV11-2
TGTGCCAGCAGCTTGACAGGGACCCAAGAGACCCAGTACTTC
CASSLTGTQETQYF
>TRBJ2-3|TRBD2|TRBV19
TGTGCCAGTAGTATTTTGCCAGCGGGAATCCTTTCAGATACGCAGTATTTT
CASSILPAGILSDTQYF
>TRBJ2-7|NA|TRBV28
TGTGCCAGCAGTCCACGGGTCCCCTCCTACGAGCAGTACTTC
CASSPRVPSYEQYF
>TRBJ1-3|TRBD1|TRBV5-6
TGTGCCAGCAGCTTTTGGACAGGGGGCTACGGTGGAAACACCATATATTTT
CASSFWTGGYGGNTIYF
>TRBJ2-2|NA|TRBV28
TGTGCCAGCAGTTTTCGTTTGGGGGAGCTGTTTTTT
CASSFRLGELFF
>TRBJ2-5|TRBD1|TRBV5-1
TGCGCCAGCAGCACGACAGGGGCGCGGGAATCGGAGACCCAGTACTTC
CASSTTGARESETQYF
>TRBJ1-5|NA|TRBV10-1
TGCGCCAGCAGTCGGGGGAATCAGCCCCAGCATTTT
CASSRGNQPQHF
>TRBJ1-1|NA|TRBV5-4
TGCGCTGAGGGTGGGAGGACTGAAGCTTTCTTT
CAEGGRTEAFF
>TRBJ1-6|NA|TRBV7-3
TGTGCCAGCAGCCTACAGGAGTATAATTCACCCCTCCACTTT
CASSLQEYNSPLHF
>TRBJ2-7|TRBD2|TRBV5-1
TGCGCCAGCAGCTGGACACTAGCGGGAACCTCCTACGAGCAGTACTTC
CASSWTLAGTSYEQYF
>TRBJ2-2|TRBD2|TRBV6-6
TGTGCCAGCAGCTCGGAAGCGGGAGGGGGTGGCGGGGAGCTGTTTTTT
CASSSEAGGGGGELFF
>TRBJ1-2|NA|TRBV27
TGTGCCAGCAGTTTAGGGGCCAGAGGGGGTAACTATGGCTACACCTTC
CASSLGARGGNYGYTF
>TRBJ2-2|TRBD1|TRBV7-2
TGTGCCAGCAGCTTAAGTTGGGACAGGAACACCGGGGAGCTGTTTTTT
CASSLSWDRNTGELFF
>TRBJ2-1|TRBD2|TRBV9
TGTGCCAGCGGGACCAAGGCGGGGGGGCCCTCCTACAATGAGCAGTTCTTC
CASGTKAGGPSYNEQFF